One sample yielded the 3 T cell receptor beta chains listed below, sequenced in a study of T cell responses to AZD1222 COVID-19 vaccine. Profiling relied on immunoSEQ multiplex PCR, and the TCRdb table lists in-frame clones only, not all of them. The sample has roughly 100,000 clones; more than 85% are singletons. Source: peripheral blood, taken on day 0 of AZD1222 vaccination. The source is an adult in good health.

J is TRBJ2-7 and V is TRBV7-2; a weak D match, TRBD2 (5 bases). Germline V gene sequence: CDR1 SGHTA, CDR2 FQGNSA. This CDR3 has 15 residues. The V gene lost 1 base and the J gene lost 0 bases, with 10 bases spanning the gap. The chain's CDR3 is CASSLDRGSSYEQYF. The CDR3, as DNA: TGTGCCAGCAGCTTAGATCGGGGAAGCTCCTACGAGCAGTACTTC. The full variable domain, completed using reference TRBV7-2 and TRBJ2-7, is GAGVSQSPSNKVTEKGKDVELRCDPISGHTALYWYRQSLGQGLEFLIYFQGNSAPDKSGLPSDRFSAERTGGSVSTLTIQRTQQEDSAVYLCASSLDRGSSYEQYFGPGTRLTVT.

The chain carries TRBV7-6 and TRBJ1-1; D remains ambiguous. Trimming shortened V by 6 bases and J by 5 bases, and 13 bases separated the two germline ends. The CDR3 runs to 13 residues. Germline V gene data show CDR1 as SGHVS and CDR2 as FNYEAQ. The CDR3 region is CASSSGLRTEAFF. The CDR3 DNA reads TGTGCCAGCAGTAGTGGCTTGAGGACTGAAGCTTTCTTT.

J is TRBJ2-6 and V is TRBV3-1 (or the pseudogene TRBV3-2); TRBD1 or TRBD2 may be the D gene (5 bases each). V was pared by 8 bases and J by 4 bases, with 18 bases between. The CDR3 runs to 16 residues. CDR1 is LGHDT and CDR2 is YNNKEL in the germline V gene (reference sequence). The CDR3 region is CASSHGAPGGANVLTF. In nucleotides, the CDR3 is TGTGCCAGCTCCCACGGGGCCCCGGGCGGGGCCAACGTCCTGACTTTC.